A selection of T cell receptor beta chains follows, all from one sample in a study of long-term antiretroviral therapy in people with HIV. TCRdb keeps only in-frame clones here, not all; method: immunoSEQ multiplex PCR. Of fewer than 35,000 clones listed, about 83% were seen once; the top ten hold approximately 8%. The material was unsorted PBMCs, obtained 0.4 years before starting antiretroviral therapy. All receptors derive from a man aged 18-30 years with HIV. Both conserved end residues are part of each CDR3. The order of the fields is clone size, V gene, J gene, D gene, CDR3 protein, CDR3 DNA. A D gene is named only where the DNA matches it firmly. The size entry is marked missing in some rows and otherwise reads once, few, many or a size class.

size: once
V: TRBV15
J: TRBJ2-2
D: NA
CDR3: CATSRDKGTDGPKNTGELFF
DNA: TGTGCCACCAGCAGAGATAAGGGGACGGACGGACCCAAGAACACCGGGGAGCTGTTTTTT

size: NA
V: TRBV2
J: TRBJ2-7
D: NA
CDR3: CASSEGIGYEQYF
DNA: TGTGCCAGCAGTGAAGGGATCGGCTACGAGCAGTACTTC

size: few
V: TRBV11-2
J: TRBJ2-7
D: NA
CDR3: CASSLEASAYEQYF
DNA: TGTGCCAGCAGCTTAGAGGCTAGCGCCTACGAGCAGTACTTC

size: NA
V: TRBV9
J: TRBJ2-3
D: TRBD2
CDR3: CASSVDVAGGLGHTQYF
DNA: TGTGCCAGCAGCGTAGATGTAGCGGGGGGGTTAGGGCATACGCAGTATTTT

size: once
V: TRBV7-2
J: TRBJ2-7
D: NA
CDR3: CASSLAPYEQYF
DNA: TGTGCCAGCAGCTTAGCGCCCTACGAGCAGTACTTC

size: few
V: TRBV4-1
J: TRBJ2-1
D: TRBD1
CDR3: CASSRHGGQGARNEQFF
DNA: TGCGCCAGCAGCCGCCACGGGGGACAGGGGGCGCGGAATGAGCAGTTCTTC

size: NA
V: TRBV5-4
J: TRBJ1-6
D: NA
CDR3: CASSLAGSEYLYNSPLHF
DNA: TGTGCCAGCAGCTTGGCTGGGTCGGAGTATCTTTATAATTCACCCCTCCACTTT

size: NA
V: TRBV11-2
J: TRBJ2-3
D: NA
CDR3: CASSHGGAGTDTQYF
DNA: TGTGCCAGCAGTCACGGTGGGGCAGGCACAGATACGCAGTATTTT

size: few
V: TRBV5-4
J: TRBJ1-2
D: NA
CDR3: CASSLGVKGYTF
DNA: TGTGCCAGCAGCTTAGGGGTGAAGGGCTACACCTTC

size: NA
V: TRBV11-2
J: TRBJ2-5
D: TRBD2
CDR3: CASSLFAGGGETQYF
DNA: TGTGCCAGCAGCTTATTTGCGGGAGGGGGGGAGACCCAGTACTTC

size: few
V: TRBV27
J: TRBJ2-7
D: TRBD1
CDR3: CASSSGDSYEQYF
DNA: TGTGCCAGCAGTTCAGGGGACAGCTACGAGCAGTACTTC

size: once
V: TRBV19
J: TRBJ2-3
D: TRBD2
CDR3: CASSIRLALDTQYF
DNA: TGTGCCAGTAGTATAAGACTAGCCCTAGATACGCAGTATTTT

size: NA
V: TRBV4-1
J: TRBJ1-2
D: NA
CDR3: CASSQLQGNYGYTF
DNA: TGCGCCAGCAGCCAACTACAGGGCAACTATGGCTACACCTTC

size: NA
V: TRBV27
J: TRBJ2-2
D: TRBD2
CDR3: CASSLLGLAAGELFF
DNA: TGTGCCAGCAGTTTACTGGGACTAGCGGCCGGGGAGCTGTTTTTT

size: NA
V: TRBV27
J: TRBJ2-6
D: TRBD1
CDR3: CASSLFNRGKTSGANVLTF
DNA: TGTGCCAGCAGTTTATTTAACAGGGGCAAAACCTCTGGGGCCAACGTCCTGACTTTC

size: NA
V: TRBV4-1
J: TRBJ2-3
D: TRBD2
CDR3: CASSQDGLAGGPIDTQYF
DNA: TGCGCCAGCAGCCAAGATGGTCTAGCGGGAGGGCCTATAGATACGCAGTATTTT

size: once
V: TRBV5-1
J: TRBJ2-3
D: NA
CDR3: CASGPSSTDTQYF
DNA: TGCGCCAGCGGTCCCTCCAGCACAGATACGCAGTATTTT

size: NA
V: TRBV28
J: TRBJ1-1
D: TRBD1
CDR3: CASSLTGPMGSGTEAFF
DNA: TGTGCCAGCAGTTTGACAGGGCCCATGGGCAGTGGCACTGAAGCTTTCTTT

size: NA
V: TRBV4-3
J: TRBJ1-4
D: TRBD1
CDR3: CASSQETRQGPEKLFF
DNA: TGCGCCAGCAGCCAAGAGACCCGACAGGGCCCCGAAAAACTGTTTTTT

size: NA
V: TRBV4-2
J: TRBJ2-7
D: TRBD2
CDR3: CASSQTSGRARYEQYF
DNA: TGTGCCAGCAGCCAGACTAGCGGGAGGGCTCGATACGAGCAGTACTTC

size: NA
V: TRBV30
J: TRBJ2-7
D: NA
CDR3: CAWSVGYELIQYF
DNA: TGTGCCTGGAGTGTAGGGTACGAATTGATCCAGTACTTC

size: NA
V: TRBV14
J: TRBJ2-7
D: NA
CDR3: CASSQGYWGREQYF
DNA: TGTGCCAGCAGCCAAGGGTATTGGGGGCGCGAGCAGTACTTC

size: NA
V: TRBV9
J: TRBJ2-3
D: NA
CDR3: CASRGLYTDTQYF
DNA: TGTGCCAGCAGGGGACTCTACACAGATACGCAGTATTTT

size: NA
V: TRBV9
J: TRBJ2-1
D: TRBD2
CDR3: CASSVDMRLANEQFF
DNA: TGTGCCAGCAGCGTAGATATGAGACTAGCAAATGAGCAGTTCTTC

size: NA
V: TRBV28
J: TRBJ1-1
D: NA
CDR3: CASSLPGRGADTEAFF
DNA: TGTGCCAGCAGTTTGCCCGGCCGGGGGGCTGACACTGAAGCTTTCTTT

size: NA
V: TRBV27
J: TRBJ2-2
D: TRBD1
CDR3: CASRPTGTGSTGELFF
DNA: TGTGCCAGCAGACCTACCGGGACAGGGTCCACCGGGGAGCTGTTTTTT

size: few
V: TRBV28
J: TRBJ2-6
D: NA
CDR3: CASRSGANVLTF
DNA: TGTGCCAGCAGGTCTGGGGCCAACGTCCTGACTTTC

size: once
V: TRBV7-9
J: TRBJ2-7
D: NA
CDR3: CASSPGFSYEQYF
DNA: TGTGCCAGCAGCCCGGGGTTCTCCTACGAGCAGTACTTC

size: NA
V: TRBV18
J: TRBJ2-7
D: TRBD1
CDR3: CASSPGHGQGLYEQYF
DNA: TGTGCCAGCTCACCAGGGCACGGACAGGGGCTCTACGAGCAGTACTTC

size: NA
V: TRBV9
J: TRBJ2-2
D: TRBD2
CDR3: CASSPGLAGAGELFF
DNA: TGTGCCAGCAGCCCGGGACTAGCGGGAGCGGGGGAGCTGTTTTTT

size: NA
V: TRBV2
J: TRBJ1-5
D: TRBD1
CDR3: CASSSDRAQPQHF
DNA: TGTGCCAGCAGTTCGGACAGGGCCCAGCCCCAGCATTTT

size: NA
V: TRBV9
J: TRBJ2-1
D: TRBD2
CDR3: CASSVGTSGTHEQFF
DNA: TGTGCCAGCAGCGTAGGAACTAGCGGGACCCATGAGCAGTTCTTC

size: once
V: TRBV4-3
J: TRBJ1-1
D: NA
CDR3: CASSQDFRFEAFF
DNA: TGCGCCAGCAGCCAAGATTTTCGGTTTGAGGCTTTCTTT

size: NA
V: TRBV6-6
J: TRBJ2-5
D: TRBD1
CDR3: CASSRTVGTGETQYF
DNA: TGTGCCAGCAGCCGGACGGTCGGGACAGGGGAGACCCAGTACTTC

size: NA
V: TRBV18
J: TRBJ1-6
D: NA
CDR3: CASSPGQLYSPLHF
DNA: TGTGCCAGCTCACCGGGGCAGTTATATTCACCCCTCCACTTT

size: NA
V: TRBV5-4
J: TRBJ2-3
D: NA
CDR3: CASSLSWKDTQYF
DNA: TGTGCCAGCAGCCTGTCGTGGAAGGATACGCAGTATTTT

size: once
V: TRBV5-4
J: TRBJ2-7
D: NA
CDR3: CASSRPTGGGGQREQYF
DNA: TGTGCCAGCAGCCGGCCCACAGGAGGGGGAGGCCAAAGGGAGCAGTACTTC

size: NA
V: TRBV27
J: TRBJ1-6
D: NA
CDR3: CASSLSGNSPLHF
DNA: TGTGCCAGCAGTTTATCTGGGAACTCACCCCTCCACTTT

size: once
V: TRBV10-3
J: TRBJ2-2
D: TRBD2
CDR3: CAISWTSGNTGELFF
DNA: TGTGCCATCAGTTGGACTAGCGGAAACACCGGGGAGCTGTTTTTT

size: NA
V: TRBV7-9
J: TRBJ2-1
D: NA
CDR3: CASSLKAARNSYNEQFF
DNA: TGTGCCAGCAGCTTAAAAGCCGCTCGAAACTCCTACAATGAGCAGTTCTTC

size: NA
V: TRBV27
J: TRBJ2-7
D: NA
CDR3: CASSSLGTVTYEQYF
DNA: TGTGCCAGCAGCTCACTCGGGACTGTTACCTACGAGCAGTACTTC

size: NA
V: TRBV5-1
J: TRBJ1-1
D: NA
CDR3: CASSFFTQGGTEAFF
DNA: TGCGCCAGCAGCTTTTTCACACAGGGAGGTACTGAAGCTTTCTTT

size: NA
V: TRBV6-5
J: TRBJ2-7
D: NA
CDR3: CASSSQGNEQYF
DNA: TGTGCCAGCAGTTCGCAGGGAAACGAGCAGTACTTC

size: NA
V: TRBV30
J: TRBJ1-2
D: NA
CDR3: CAWSRGAYGYTF
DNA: TGTGCCTGGAGTCGGGGAGCCTATGGCTACACCTTC

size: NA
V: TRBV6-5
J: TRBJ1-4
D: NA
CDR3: CASTPQGGWNEKLFF
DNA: TGTGCCAGCACCCCACAGGGCGGATGGAATGAAAAACTGTTTTTT

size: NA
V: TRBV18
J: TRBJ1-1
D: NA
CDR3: CASSPRNTEAFF
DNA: TGTGCCAGCTCACCACGGAACACTGAAGCTTTCTTT

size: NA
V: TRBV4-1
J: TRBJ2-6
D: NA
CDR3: CASSQDQVAIRANVLTF
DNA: TGCGCCAGCAGCCAAGATCAGGTTGCGATCCGGGCCAACGTCCTGACTTTC